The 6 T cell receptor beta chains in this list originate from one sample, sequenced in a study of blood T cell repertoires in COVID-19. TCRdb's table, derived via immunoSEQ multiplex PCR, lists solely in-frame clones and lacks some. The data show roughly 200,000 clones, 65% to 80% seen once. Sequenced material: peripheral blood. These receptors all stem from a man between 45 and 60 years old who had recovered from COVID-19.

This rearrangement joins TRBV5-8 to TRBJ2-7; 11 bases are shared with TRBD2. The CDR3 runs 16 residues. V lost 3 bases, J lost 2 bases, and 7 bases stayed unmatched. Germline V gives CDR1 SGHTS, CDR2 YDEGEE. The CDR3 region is CASSWLTSGSTYEQYF. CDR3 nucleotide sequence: TGTGCCAGCAGCTGGTTAACTAGCGGGAGCACCTACGAGCAGTACTTC.

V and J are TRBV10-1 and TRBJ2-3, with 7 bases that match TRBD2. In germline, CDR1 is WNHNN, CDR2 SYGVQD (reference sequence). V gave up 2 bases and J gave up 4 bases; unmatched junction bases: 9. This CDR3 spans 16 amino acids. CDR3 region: CASSERLAEGADTQYF. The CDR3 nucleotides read TGCGCCAGCAGTGAGCGACTAGCCGAGGGCGCAGATACGCAGTATTTT.

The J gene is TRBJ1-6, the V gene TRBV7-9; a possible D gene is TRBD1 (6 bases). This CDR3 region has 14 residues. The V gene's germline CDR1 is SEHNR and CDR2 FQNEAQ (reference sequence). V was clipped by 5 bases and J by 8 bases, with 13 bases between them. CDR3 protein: CASSPMTGHSPLHF. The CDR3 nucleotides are TGTGCCAGCAGCCCCATGACAGGCCATTCACCCCTCCACTTT.

The DNA for the CDR3 is TGTGCCAGCAGCGCACGACAGGCCAGCTCCTACAATGAGCAGTTCTTC. Translation: CASSARQASSYNEQFF. This rearrangement joins TRBV9 to TRBJ2-1; D is perhaps TRBD1 (6 bases). The CDR3 is 16 residues long. V was clipped by 3 bases and J by 0 bases, with 13 bases between them. Germline V gives CDR1 SGDLS, CDR2 YYNGEE.

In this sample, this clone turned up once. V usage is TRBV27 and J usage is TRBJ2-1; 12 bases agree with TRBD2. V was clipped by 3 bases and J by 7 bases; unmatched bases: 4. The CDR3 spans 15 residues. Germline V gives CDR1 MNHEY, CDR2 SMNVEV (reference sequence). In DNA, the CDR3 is TGTGCCAGCAGTTTTGGGCTAGCGGGGGGGAATGAGCAGTTCTTC. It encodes CASSFGLAGGNEQFF.

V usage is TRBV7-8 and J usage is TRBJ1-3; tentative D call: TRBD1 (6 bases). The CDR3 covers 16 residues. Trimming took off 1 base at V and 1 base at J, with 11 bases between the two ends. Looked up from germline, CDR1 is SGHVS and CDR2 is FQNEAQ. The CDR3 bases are TGTGCCAGCAGCTTAGTCGGACAGCCGTCTGGAAACACCATATATTTT. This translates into CASSLVGQPSGNTIYF. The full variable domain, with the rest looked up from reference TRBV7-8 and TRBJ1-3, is GAGVSQSPRYKVAKRGQDVALRCDPISGHVSLFWYQQALGQGPEFLTYFQNEAQLDKSGLPSDRFFAERPEGSVSTLKIQRTQQEDSAVYLCASSLVGQPSGNTIYFGEGSWLTVV.